This T cell receptor beta chain was identified in a study of blood T cells in healthy people across ages. A second about 7 to 11 cycle PCR used barcoded and J-beta primers. Each cDNA molecule, via a template-switch adaptor with 12 random nucleotides, was tagged. TCRdb itself ran the 5' RACE reads through MiXCR, one entry per CDR3 protein. The sample holds 2 million or so distinct CDR3 sequences, 49% seen once. Samples each had at least 6 micrograms of total RNA extracted. Germline V gene lookup returns CDR1 SGHTA and CDR2 FQGNSA. The CDR3 is made up of 15 amino acids. Between the trimmed V and J ends, which lost 1 base and 5 bases, there was a span of 14 bases. As regards this clonotype: Its matching antigen is unknown.

Study-wide results and limits: Strong correlation was found linking TCR beta diversity to naive T cell percentage. Higher diversity and more naive CD4+ cells were features of long-lived donors, compared to aged donors.

This clonotype originated in a woman aged 40 to 50 in good health. Sequenced sample: blood. V and J are TRBV7-2 and TRBJ2-5; D uncertain. The CDR3 bases are TGTGCCAGCAGCTTAGTGGTCGGTAGATCCGAGACCCAGTACTTC. Translation: CASSLVVGRSETQYF. The full variable domain, with the rest looked up from reference TRBV7-2 and TRBJ2-5, is GAGVSQSPSNKVTEKGKDVELRCDPISGHTALYWYRQSLGQGLEFLIYFQGNSAPDKSGLPSDRFSAERTGGSVSTLTIQRTQQEDSAVYLCASSLVVGRSETQYFGPGTRLLVL.